This is a list of T cell receptor beta chains from one sample in a study of cytomegalovirus exposure and HLA in healthy donors. TCRdb keeps only in-frame clones here, not all; method: immunoSEQ multiplex PCR. The sample lists fewer than 130,000 clones, about three quarters occurring once. The source material was PBMCs. Receptors originate from a woman aged 55-69 years in good health and CMV-seropositive. The CDR3 runs from the conserved cysteine through the conserved F or W.

cdr3_aa j_call v_call
CASRPQGGNTIYF TRBJ1-3 TRBV5-1
CASSPGQLGTEAFF TRBJ1-1 TRBV7-3
CASSLDVSSNEKLFF TRBJ1-4 TRBV5-1
CSVEGRGRYNEQFF TRBJ2-1 TRBV29-1
CASSPSSRDRVFF TRBJ1-3 TRBV4-2
CASSEMAGSGNTIYF TRBJ1-3 TRBV2
CAIDGDRDDYGYTF TRBJ1-2 TRBV10-3
CASRELAGGPGQFF TRBJ2-1 TRBV27
CASSPFAGRNTEAFF TRBJ1-1 TRBV25-1
CAWSGTSPGEQFF TRBJ2-1 TRBV30
CASSVEGGTEAFF TRBJ1-1 TRBV2
CASSLGTGTDTQYF TRBJ2-3 TRBV7-6
CASSPGAGQGWYEQYF TRBJ2-7 TRBV7-6
CCTGAHEKLFF TRBJ1-4 TRBV20-1
CASSPLAGGYEQYF TRBJ2-7 TRBV7-2
CASSRRGHLGETQYF TRBJ2-5 TRBV19
CASSYRQGQEKLFF TRBJ1-4 TRBV2
CSSSREDQPQHF TRBJ1-5 TRBV7-9
CASSSLRGRNYGYTF TRBJ1-2 TRBV11-2
CATITSGSSYEQYF TRBJ2-7 TRBV28
CASSQGLAASYEQYF TRBJ2-7 TRBV5-1
CASSPSPGLAGDNSYEQYF TRBJ2-7 TRBV14
CASSPRDFTLHDSGNTIYF TRBJ1-3 TRBV4-1